Presented here are 25 T cell receptor beta chains from one specimen sequenced in a study of T cells in Graves' hyperthyroidism and ophthalmopathy (dated by TCRdb to about 2019). The library came from multiplex PCR. These reads were obtained on an Illumina HiSeq 2000. The TCR beta CDR3 regions were amplified from RNA transcripts. A first-round RT-PCR of the TCR CDR3 used the HTBI primer set with the Qiagen OneStep RT-PCR kit. TCRdb trimmed public reads at Q25 via fastp, called clones via MiXCR and kept in-frame beta chains. Identical CDR3 proteins give one entry, which carries the most common genes and DNA. The sample table holds around 350,000 distinct CDR3 sequences, of which about 18% were seen once. The top ten clones comprise 34% of the sample. The specimen was blood. These receptor sequences come from a woman in her twenties or thirties with Graves' hyperthyroidism that later progressed to Graves' ophthalmopathy.

This clonotype appeared many times. The J gene is TRBJ2-7, the V gene TRBV2, with D uncertain. The V gene lost 2 bases and the J gene lost 6 bases, with 14 bases spanning the gap. This CDR3 contains 14 residues. The germline gives CDR1 SNHLY, CDR2 FYNNEI. CDR3 bases: TGTGCCAGCAGTGAACGGGTTAGTTCGATCGAGCAGTACTTC. It yields the protein CASSERVSSIEQYF.

The chain couples TRBV20-1 to TRBJ2-5; the match to TRBD2 covers 10 bases. With V trimmed by 1 base and J by 4 bases, 12 bases remained unmatched. Germline V gives CDR1 DFQATT, CDR2 SNEGSKA (reference sequence). The CDR3 has 17 amino acids. The CDR3 region has the DNA TGCAGTGCTAGAGGCGGGCTAGCGGGAGAGATGGGAGAGACCCAGTACTTC. It codes for CSARGGLAGEMGETQYF.

With respect to this clonotype: A much larger clone differs from this one at a single base, so this may be a read error. The J gene is TRBJ1-2, the V gene TRBV7-9, with D possibly being TRBD1 (5 bases). The CDR3 extends over 12 amino acids. Germline-derived CDR1 and CDR2 are SEHNR and FQNEAQ (reference sequence). Trimming took 2 bases from V and 6 from J, leaving 7 bases between them. CDR3 region: CASSLSRDGYTF. CDR3 coding DNA: TGTGCCAGCAGCTTAAGCAGGGATGGCTACACCTTC.

J is TRBJ2-3 and V is TRBV11-2, with TRBD2 matching 7 bases. The CDR3 length is 18 residues. Looked up from germline, CDR1 is SGHAT and CDR2 is FQNNGV. V gave up 4 bases and J gave up 5 bases; unmatched junction bases: 18. CDR3 region: CASSSQIGTIVTGDTQYF. CDR3 nucleotides: TGTGCCAGCAGCTCGCAGATAGGGACTATAGTAACCGGAGATACGCAGTATTTT.

Turning to this clonotype: Its ends do not fully match the called genes, so a read error is possible. The chain is built from TRBV9 and TRBJ2-1, with 14 positions matching TRBD2. Germline CDR1 SGDLS, CDR2 YYNGEE. The CDR3 extends over 18 amino acids. CDR3 loop: CANSPGTSGRSEVNEQFF. Written as DNA, the CDR3 is TGTGCCAACAGCCCTGGGACTAGCGGGAGATCCGAAGTGAATGAGCAGTTCTTC.

The chain combines TRBV20-1 with TRBJ2-7, with D possibly matching TRBD2 (7 bases). The V end was cut by 5 bases, the J end by 4 bases, with 21 bases between. The germline gives CDR1 DFQATT, CDR2 SNEGSKA (reference sequence). This CDR3 spans 15 amino acids. Here the CDR3 reads CSAPGGGGIFYEQYF. The CDR3 DNA reads TGCAGTGCTCCTGGGGGCGGGGGTATTTTTTACGAGCAGTACTTC.

This clonotype was seen ten or more times. The rearrangement joins TRBV12-3 or TRBV12-4 to TRBJ2-7, with D perhaps TRBD1 (5 bases). V lost 6 bases and J 2 bases, leaving 14 bases between the germline ends. The length of the CDR3 is 14 residues. CDR3 sequence reads: CASSPGHLAYEQYF. The CDR3 DNA reads as TGTGCCAGCAGCCCAGGGCACCTGGCCTACGAGCAGTACTTC.

The chain combines TRBV12-3 or TRBV12-4 with TRBJ1-5; no definite D call. The V and J ends lost 7 bases and 6 bases respectively, with 13 bases between them. CDR3 length: 13 amino acids. CDR3: CASTFLWGQPQHF. Here the CDR3 DNA reads TGTGCCAGCACCTTCCTTTGGGGTCAGCCCCAGCATTTT.

In this sample, this clonotype turned up many times. For the CDR3, the DNA is TGTGCCAGCAGTTTAGCAGGGAAGGAAAACATTCAGTACTTC. As protein: CASSLAGKENIQYF. The chain links TRBV12-3 or TRBV12-4 to TRBJ2-4; the D is unclear. The CDR3 loop spans 14 amino acids. The germline V and J ends were trimmed by 0 bases and 5 bases, with 8 bases remaining between them.

This clonotype was observed at least ten times. At one boundary the junction diverges from the germline segment, which might be a read error. This chain uses TRBV7-9 with TRBJ2-1; D ambiguous. Germline V gene data show CDR1 as SEHNR and CDR2 as FQNEAQ (reference sequence). This CDR3 contains 12 residues. Here the CDR3 DNA reads TGTGCCAGCAGCGCCGGGCCCAATAAGCAGTTCTTC. Translation gives CASSAGPNKQFF.

This clonotype occurred many times. The chain couples TRBV18 to TRBJ1-6; D ambiguous. This CDR3 region has 13 residues. Germline CDR1 reads KGHSH; CDR2 reads LQKENI. V shed 3 bases and J shed 7 bases, with 7 bases lying between them. Here the CDR3 reads CASSPELNSPLHF. The CDR3 nucleotides read TGTGCCAGCTCACCCGAGTTAAATTCACCCCTCCACTTT.

This clonotype has a count of ten or more. V gene TRBV30 combines with J gene TRBJ1-1; D unclear. V gave up 0 bases and J gave up 6 bases, with 8 bases separating them. The germline gives CDR1 GTSNPN, CDR2 SVGIG (reference sequence). The CDR3 is 12 amino acids. The CDR3 nucleotides are TGTGCCTGGAGTGTACCCCCCCCTGAAGCTTTCTTT. Translating gives CAWSVPPPEAFF.

This clonotype has only a few counts. V gene TRBV7-9 combines with J gene TRBJ1-1; D call uncertain. V lost 3 bases and J 6 bases, leaving 8 bases between the germline ends. CDR3 length: 12 residues. Germline V gene data show CDR1 as SEHNR and CDR2 as FQNEAQ (reference sequence). The CDR3: CASSFLPAEAFF. In nucleotides, the CDR3 is TGTGCCAGCAGCTTCCTTCCGGCTGAAGCTTTCTTT.

This clonotype was found many times. This chain joins TRBV2 and TRBJ1-6; no firm D call. V lost 2 bases and J lost 2, with 10 bases in between. The CDR3 spans 16 residues. CDR1 and CDR2 from the germline V gene are SNHLY and FYNNEI. CDR3 bases: TGTGCCAGCAGTGAAACCCAGGTTGCCTATAATTCACCCCTCCACTTT. It translates to CASSETQVAYNSPLHF.

Remarks on this clonotype: This may arise from a read error, as a much more abundant clone is one base away. It is likely a read error, because the conserved phenylalanine at the end of the CDR3 is missing. CDR3 region: CATSRDRAGPDTQYL. As DNA, the CDR3 is TGTGCCACCAGCAGAGACCGGGCAGGCCCAGATACGCAGTATCTT. The chain couples TRBV15 to TRBJ2-3, with D unresolved. The CDR3 extends over 15 amino acids. The ends were cut back, 0 bases at V and 4 bases at J, with 11 bases in the middle. Germline V gene lookup returns CDR1 LNHNV and CDR2 YYDKDF (reference sequence).

The chain is built from TRBV2 and TRBJ2-7; 13 bases are shared with TRBD2. The CDR3 loop spans 14 amino acids. CDR1 SNHLY and CDR2 FYNNEI come from the germline V gene. The V segment lost 4 bases and the J segment 6 bases; nucleotides outside the gene matches: 3. This CDR3 reads CASSGTSGRAEQYF. CDR3 bases: TGTGCCAGCAGTGGGACTAGCGGGAGAGCCGAGCAGTACTTC.

This clonotype has a count of ten or more. This rearrangement joins TRBV6-1 to TRBJ2-1, with a weak D call TRBD2 (6 bases). This CDR3 has 17 amino acids. Trimming removed 0 bases from V and 4 bases from J, with 16 bases in between. The germline CDR1 and CDR2 sequences are MNHNS and SASEGT. The CDR3 nucleotides are TGTGCCAGCAGTGAAGCCCTGGTTGTGGGGACTTACAATGAGCAGTTCTTC. Amino acid sequence: CASSEALVVGTYNEQFF.

The chain is built from TRBV6-1 and TRBJ1-3; D unclear. CDR1 MNHNS and CDR2 SASEGT come from the germline V gene. Trimming stripped 3 bases from V and 2 bases from J, with 11 bases between. The CDR3 runs to 15 residues. CDR3 protein: CASSDQWAPGNTIYF. The DNA of the CDR3 is TGTGCCAGCAGTGATCAGTGGGCGCCTGGAAACACCATATATTTT.

This clonotype was picked up many times. This chain connects TRBV11-3 to TRBJ2-1; D ambiguous. With 5 bases removed from V and 8 bases from J, the gap between germline ends came to 7 bases. The CDR3 runs 11 residues. Germline V gene sequence: CDR1 SGHNT, CDR2 YENEEA. CDR3: CASSRTDEQFF. DNA for the CDR3: TGTGCCAGCAGCCGGACCGATGAGCAGTTCTTC.

This clonotype was found many times. This chain connects TRBV2 to TRBJ1-4; D call uncertain. The CDR3 extends over 13 amino acids. From germline, CDR1 is SNHLY and CDR2 FYNNEI. Trimming shortened V by 8 bases and J by 0 bases, and 7 bases separated the two germline ends. CDR3 in amino acids: CASFGATNEKLFF. As DNA, the CDR3 is TGTGCCAGCTTCGGTGCAACTAATGAAAAACTGTTTTTT.

This clonotype came up many times. CDR3 bases: TGCAGTGCTAGTTGTAGCACAGATACGCAGTATTTT. Its protein is CSASCSTDTQYF. V gene TRBV20-1 combines with J gene TRBJ2-3; D unresolved. The CDR3 is made up of 12 amino acids. V dropped 3 bases and J dropped 0 bases, with 4 bases sitting between them. The V gene's germline CDR1 is DFQATT and CDR2 SNEGSKA (reference sequence).

At least ten counts were recorded for this clonotype. The chain combines TRBV28 with TRBJ2-5; TRBD1 agrees at 9 bases. The germline V gene has CDR1 MDHEN and CDR2 SYDVKM. With V trimmed by 3 bases and J by 2 bases, 10 bases remained unmatched. The CDR3 sequence is 17 residues long. DNA for the CDR3: TGTGCCAGCAGTTTTACCGGGACAGGGAGGGAGCAAGAGACCCAGTACTTC. This codes for CASSFTGTGREQETQYF.

This clonotype was detected ten times or more. The V and J genes are TRBV29-1 and TRBJ2-2, with a weak D call TRBD1 (6 bases). V lost 6 bases and J lost 1, with 18 bases in between. In germline, CDR1 is SQVTM, CDR2 ANQGSEA. This CDR3 comprises 16 residues. This CDR3 is CSVTGTPFGNTGELFF. CDR3 sequence (DNA): TGCAGCGTGACCGGGACACCGTTCGGGAACACCGGGGAGCTGTTTTTT.

This clonotype was seen ten or more times. The chain couples TRBV11-2 to TRBJ2-6; 7 bases line up with TRBD1. The CDR3 runs 15 residues. The V and J ends lost 7 bases and 2 bases, in that order; junction bases with no gene match: 5. Germline values: CDR1 SGHAT, CDR2 FQNNGV. The CDR3 sequence is CASKQGLTGANVLTF. The DNA of the CDR3 is TGTGCCAGCAAACAGGGGCTCACTGGGGCCAACGTCCTGACTTTC.

This clonotype was seen repeatedly, ten times or more. The gene calls are TRBV6-1 and TRBJ2-7; the match to TRBD2 covers 8 bases. The CDR3 is 16 amino acids. After removal of 5 bases from V and 3 bases from J, the junction contained 12 bases not matched to a gene. In germline, CDR1 is MNHNS, CDR2 SASEGT. The CDR3 DNA follows: TGTGCCAGCAGTCAACTGCCGGGACTAGACTTCTACGAGCAGTACTTC. Amino acid sequence: CASSQLPGLDFYEQYF.